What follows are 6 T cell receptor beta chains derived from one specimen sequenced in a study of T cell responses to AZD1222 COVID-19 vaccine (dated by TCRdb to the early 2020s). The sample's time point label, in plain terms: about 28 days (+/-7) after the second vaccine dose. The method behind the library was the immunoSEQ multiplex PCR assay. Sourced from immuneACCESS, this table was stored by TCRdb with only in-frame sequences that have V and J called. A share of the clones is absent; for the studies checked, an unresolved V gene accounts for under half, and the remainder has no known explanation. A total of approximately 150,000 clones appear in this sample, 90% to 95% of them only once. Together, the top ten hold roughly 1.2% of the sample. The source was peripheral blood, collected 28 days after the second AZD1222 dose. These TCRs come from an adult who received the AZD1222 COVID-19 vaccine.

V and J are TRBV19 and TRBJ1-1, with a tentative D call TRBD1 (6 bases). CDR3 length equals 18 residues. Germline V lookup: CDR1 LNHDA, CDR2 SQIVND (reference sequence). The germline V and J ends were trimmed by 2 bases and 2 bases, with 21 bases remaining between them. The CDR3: CASSISIQTGGLNTEAFF. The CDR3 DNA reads TGTGCCAGTAGTATATCGATCCAGACAGGTGGGCTTAACACTGAAGCTTTCTTT. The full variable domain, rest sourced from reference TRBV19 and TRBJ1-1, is DGGITQSPKYLFRKEGQNVTLSCEQNLNHDAMYWYRQDPGQGLRLIYYSQIVNDFQKGDIAEGYSVSREKKESFPLTVTSAQKNPTAFYLCASSISIQTGGLNTEAFFGQGTRLTVV.

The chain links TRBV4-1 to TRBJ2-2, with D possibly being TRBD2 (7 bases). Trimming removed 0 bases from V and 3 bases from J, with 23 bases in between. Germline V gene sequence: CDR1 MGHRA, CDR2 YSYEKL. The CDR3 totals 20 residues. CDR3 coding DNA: TGCGCCAGCAGCCAAGACGGGCAGGGGACTAATATCGCTTACACCGGGGAGCTGTTTTTT. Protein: CASSQDGQGTNIAYTGELFF.

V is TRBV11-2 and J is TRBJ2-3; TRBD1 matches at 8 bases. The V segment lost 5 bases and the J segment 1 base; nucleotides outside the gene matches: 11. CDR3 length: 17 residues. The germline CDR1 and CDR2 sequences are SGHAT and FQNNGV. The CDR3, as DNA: TGTGCCAGCAGCGGAGACCCGACAGGGGCCGGCACAGATACGCAGTATTTT. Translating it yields CASSGDPTGAGTDTQYF. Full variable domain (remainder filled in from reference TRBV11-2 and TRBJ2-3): EAGVAQSPRYKIIEKRQSVAFWCNPISGHATLYWYQQILGQGPKLLIQFQNNGVVDDSQLPKDRFSAERLKGVDSTLKIQPAKLEDSAVYLCASSGDPTGAGTDTQYFGPGTRLTVL.

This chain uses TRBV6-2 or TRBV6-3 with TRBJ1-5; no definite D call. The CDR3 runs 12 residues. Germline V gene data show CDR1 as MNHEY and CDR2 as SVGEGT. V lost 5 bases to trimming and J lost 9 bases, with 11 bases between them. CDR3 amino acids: CASSGPPGPQHF. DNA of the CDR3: TGTGCCAGCAGTGGGCCCCCAGGGCCCCAGCATTTT.

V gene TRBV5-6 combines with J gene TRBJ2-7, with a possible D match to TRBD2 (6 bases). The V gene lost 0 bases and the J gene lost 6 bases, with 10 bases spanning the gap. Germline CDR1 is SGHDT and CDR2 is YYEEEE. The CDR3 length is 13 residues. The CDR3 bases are TGTGCCAGCAGCTTGGGGGGGAGGTCCGAGCAGTACTTC. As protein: CASSLGGRSEQYF.

CDR3 sequence reads: CASSLDPSSYNEQFF. In nucleotides, the CDR3 is TGTGCCAGCAGCCTAGACCCTAGCTCCTACAATGAGCAGTTCTTC. The chain recombines TRBV7-2 with TRBJ2-1; no clear D gene. This CDR3 has 15 residues. V was clipped by 5 bases and J by 0 bases, with 11 bases between them. Germline CDR1 reads SGHTA; CDR2 reads FQGNSA.